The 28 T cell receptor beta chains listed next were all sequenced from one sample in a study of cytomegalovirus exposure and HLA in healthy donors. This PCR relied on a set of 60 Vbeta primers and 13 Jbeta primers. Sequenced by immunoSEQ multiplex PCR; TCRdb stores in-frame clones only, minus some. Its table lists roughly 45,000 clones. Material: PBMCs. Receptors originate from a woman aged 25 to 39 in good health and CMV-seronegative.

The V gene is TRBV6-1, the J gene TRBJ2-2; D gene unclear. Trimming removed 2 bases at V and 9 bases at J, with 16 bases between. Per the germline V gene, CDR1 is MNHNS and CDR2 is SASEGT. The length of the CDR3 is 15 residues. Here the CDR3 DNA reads TGTGCCAGCAGTGAAATTTTTAGTGGTCTTCGGGAGCTGTTTTTT. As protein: CASSEIFSGLRELFF.

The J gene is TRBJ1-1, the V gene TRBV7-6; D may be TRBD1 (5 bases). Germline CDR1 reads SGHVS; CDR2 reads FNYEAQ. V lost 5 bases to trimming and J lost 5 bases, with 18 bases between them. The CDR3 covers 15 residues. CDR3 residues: CASSRAPQGDTEAFF. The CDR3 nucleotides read TGTGCCAGCAGCAGGGCCCCGCAGGGCGATACTGAAGCTTTCTTT.

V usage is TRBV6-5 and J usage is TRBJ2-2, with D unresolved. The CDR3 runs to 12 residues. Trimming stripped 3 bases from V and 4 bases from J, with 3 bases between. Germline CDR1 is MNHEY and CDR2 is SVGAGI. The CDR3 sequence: CASSYSTGELFF. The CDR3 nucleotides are TGTGCCAGCAGTTATAGCACCGGGGAGCTGTTTTTT.

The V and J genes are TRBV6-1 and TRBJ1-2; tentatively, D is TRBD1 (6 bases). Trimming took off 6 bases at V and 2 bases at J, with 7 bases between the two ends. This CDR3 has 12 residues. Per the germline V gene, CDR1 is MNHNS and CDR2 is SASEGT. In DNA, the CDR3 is TGTGCCAGCAGGCAGGGGAACTATGGCTACACCTTC. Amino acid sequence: CASRQGNYGYTF.

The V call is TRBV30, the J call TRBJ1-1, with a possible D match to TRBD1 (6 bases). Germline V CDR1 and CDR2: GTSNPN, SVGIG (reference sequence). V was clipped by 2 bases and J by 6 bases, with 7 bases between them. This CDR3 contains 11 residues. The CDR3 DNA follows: TGTGCCTGGAGTTGGGGGCCTGAAGCTTTCTTT. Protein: CAWSWGPEAFF.

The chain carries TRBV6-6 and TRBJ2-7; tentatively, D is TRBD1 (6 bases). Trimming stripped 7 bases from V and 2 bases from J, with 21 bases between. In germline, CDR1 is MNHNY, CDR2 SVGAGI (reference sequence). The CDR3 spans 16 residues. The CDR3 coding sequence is TGTGCCAGCACTAAAACCGGGACACGCTTGGCCTACGAGCAGTACTTC. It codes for CASTKTGTRLAYEQYF.

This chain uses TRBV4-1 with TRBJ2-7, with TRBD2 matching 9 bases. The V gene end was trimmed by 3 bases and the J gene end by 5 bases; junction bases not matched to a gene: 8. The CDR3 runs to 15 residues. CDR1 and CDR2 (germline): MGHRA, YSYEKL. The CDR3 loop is CASSQGEREVHEQYF. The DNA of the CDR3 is TGCGCCAGCAGCCAGGGGGAGCGGGAGGTCCACGAGCAGTACTTC.

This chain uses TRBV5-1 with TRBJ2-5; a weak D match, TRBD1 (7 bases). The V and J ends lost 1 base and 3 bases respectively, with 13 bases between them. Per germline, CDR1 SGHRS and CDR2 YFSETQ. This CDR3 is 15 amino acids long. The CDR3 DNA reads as TGCGCCAGCAGCTTGAGATCCAGGGGGGAAGAGACCCAGTACTTC. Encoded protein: CASSLRSRGEETQYF.

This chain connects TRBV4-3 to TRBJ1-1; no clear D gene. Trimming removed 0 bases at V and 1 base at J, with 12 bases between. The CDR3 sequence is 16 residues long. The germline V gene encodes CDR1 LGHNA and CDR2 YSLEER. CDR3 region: CASSQDPGVANTEAFF. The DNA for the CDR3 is TGCGCCAGCAGCCAAGATCCCGGAGTGGCGAACACTGAAGCTTTCTTT.

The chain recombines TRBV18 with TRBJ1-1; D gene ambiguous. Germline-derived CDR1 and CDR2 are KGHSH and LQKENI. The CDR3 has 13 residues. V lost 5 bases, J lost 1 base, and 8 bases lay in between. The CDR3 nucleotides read TGTGCCAGCTCATTATCGGGGAACACTGAAGCTTTCTTT. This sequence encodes CASSLSGNTEAFF. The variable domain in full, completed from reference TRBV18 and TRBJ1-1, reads NAGVMQNPRHLVRRRGQEARLRCSPMKGHSHVYWYRQLPEEGLKFMVYLQKENIIDESGMPKERFSAEFPKEGPSILRIQQVVRGDSAAYFCASSLSGNTEAFFGQGTRLTVV.

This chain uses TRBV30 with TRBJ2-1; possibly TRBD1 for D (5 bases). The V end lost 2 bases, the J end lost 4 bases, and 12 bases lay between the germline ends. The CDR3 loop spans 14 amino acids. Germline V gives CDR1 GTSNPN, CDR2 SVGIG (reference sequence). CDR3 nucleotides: TGTGCCTGGAGTACCGAAAGGGGTTACAATGAGCAGTTCTTC. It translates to CAWSTERGYNEQFF. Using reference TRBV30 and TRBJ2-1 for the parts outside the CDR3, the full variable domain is SQTIHQWPATLVQPVGSPLSLECTVEGTSNPNLYWYRQAAGRGLQLLFYSVGIGQISSEVPQNLSASRPQDRQFILSSKKLLLSDSGFYLCAWSTERGYNEQFFGPGTRLTVL.

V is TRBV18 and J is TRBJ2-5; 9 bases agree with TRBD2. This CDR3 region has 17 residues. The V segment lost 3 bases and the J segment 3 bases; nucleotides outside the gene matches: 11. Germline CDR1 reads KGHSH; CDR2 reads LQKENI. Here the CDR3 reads CASSPSRLAGSEETQYF. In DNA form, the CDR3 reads TGTGCCAGCTCACCTAGTCGGCTAGCGGGGTCTGAAGAGACCCAGTACTTC.

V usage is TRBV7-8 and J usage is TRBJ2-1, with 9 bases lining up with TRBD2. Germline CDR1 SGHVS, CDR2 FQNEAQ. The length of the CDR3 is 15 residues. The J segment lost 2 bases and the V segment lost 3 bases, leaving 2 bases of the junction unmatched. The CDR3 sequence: CASSFSGRAYNEQFF. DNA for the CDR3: TGTGCCAGCAGCTTTAGCGGGAGAGCCTACAATGAGCAGTTCTTC.

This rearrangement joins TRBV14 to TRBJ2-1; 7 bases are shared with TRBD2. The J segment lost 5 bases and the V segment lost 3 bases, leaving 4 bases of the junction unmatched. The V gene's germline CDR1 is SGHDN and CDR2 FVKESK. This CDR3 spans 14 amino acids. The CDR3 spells CASSQGRGNNEQFF. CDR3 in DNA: TGTGCCAGCAGCCAGGGGAGGGGAAACAATGAGCAGTTCTTC. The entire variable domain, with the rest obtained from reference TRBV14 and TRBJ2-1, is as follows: EAGVTQFPSHSVIEKGQTVTLRCDPISGHDNLYWYRRVMGKEIKFLLHFVKESKQDESGMPNNRFLAERTGGTYSTLKVQPAELEDSGVYFCASSQGRGNNEQFFGPGTRLTVL.

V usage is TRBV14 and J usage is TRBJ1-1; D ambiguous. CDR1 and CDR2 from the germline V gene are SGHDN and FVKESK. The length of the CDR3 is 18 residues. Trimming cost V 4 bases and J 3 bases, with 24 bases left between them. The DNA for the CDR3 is TGTGCCAGCAGCCGCCCCGGTGCCGGAGGGAATCGGGACACTGAAGCTTTCTTT. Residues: CASSRPGAGGNRDTEAFF.

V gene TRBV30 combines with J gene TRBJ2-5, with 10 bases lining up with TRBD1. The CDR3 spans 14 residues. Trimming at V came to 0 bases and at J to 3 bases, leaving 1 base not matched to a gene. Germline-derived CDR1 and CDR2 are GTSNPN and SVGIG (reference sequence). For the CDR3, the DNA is TGTGCCTGGAGTGTGGGACAGGGGAAAGAGACCCAGTACTTC. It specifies CAWSVGQGKETQYF.

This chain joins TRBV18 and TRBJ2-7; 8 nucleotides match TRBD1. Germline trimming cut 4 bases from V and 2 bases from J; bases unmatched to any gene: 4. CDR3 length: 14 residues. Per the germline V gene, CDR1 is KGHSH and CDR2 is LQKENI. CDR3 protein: CASSQDRGTYEQYF. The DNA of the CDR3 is TGTGCCAGCTCACAAGACAGGGGCACCTACGAGCAGTACTTC. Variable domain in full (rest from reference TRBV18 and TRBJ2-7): NAGVMQNPRHLVRRRGQEARLRCSPMKGHSHVYWYRQLPEEGLKFMVYLQKENIIDESGMPKERFSAEFPKEGPSILRIQQVVRGDSAAYFCASSQDRGTYEQYFGPGTRLTVT.

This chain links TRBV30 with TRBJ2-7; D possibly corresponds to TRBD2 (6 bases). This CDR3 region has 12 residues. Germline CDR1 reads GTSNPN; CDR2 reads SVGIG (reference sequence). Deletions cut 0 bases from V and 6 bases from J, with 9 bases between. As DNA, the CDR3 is TGTGCCTGGAGTGTTGGGGGAGGCGAGCAGTACTTC. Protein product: CAWSVGGGEQYF.

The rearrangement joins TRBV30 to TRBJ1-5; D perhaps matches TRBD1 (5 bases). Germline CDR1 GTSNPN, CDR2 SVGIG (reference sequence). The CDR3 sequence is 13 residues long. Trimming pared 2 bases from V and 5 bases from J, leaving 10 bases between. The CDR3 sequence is CAWSIWGDQPQHF. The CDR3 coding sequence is TGTGCCTGGAGTATCTGGGGGGATCAGCCCCAGCATTTT.

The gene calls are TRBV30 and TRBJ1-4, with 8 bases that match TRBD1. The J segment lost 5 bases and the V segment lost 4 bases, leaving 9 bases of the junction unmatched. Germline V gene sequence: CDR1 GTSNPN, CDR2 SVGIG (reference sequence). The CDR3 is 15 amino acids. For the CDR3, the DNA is TGTGCCTGGAAGGTACGGGACAGGCCAAATGAAAAACTGTTTTTT. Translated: CAWKVRDRPNEKLFF.

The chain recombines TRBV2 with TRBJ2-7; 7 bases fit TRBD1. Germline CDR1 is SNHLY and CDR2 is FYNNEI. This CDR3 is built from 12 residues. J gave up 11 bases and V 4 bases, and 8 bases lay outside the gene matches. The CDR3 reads CASSGGTEEEYF. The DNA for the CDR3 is TGTGCCAGCAGTGGGGGGACAGAGGAGGAGTACTTC.

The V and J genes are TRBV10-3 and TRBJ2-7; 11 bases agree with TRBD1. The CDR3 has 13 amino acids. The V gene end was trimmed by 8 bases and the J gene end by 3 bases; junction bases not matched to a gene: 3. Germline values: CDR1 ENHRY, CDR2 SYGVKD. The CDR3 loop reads CAIGTGGGYEQYF. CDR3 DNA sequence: TGTGCCATCGGGACAGGGGGTGGCTACGAGCAGTACTTC.

The CDR3 DNA is TGTGCCTGGAGCCCGGACACTACTCCTTATAGCAATCAGCCCCAGCATTTT. Protein product: CAWSPDTTPYSNQPQHF. The V gene is TRBV30, the J gene TRBJ1-5, with D possibly matching TRBD1 (5 bases). The CDR3 is 17 amino acids. Germline V gene sequence: CDR1 GTSNPN, CDR2 SVGIG (reference sequence). V shed 3 bases and J shed 0 bases, with 18 bases lying between them.

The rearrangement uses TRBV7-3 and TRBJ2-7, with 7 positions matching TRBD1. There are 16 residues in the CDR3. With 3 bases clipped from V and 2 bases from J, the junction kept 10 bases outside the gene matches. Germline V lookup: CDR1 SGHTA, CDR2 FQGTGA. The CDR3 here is CASSLGVPGQPYEQYF. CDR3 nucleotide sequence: TGTGCCAGCAGCTTGGGCGTTCCGGGACAGCCCTACGAGCAGTACTTC.

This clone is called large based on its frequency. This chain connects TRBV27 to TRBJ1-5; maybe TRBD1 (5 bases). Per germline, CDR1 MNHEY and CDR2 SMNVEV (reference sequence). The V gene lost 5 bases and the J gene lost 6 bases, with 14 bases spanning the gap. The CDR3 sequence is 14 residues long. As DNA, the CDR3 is TGTGCCAGCAGTCAGGGCGCAATGGGTCAGCCCCAGCATTTT. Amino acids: CASSQGAMGQPQHF.

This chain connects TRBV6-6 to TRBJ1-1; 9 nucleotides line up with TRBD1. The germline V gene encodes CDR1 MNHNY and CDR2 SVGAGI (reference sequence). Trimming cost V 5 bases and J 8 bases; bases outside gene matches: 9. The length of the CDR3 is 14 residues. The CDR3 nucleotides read TGTGCCAGCAGTGCATCCGGGACAGGGCAGGAAGCTTTCTTT. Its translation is CASSASGTGQEAFF.

CDR3 in amino acids: CASSARDRGSYEQYF. CDR3 DNA: TGTGCCAGCAGCGCCCGGGACAGGGGATCCTACGAGCAGTACTTC. This chain joins TRBV9 and TRBJ2-7, with 10 bases matching TRBD1. The trim removed 3 bases at V and 1 base at J, leaving 4 bases unmatched. This CDR3 is 15 amino acids long. The germline CDR1 and CDR2 sequences are SGDLS and YYNGEE.

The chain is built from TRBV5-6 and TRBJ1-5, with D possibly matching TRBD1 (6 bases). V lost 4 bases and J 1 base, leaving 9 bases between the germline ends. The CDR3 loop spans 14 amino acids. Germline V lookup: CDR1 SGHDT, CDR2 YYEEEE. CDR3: CASSPGQSNQPQHF. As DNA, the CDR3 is TGTGCCAGCAGCCCAGGACAGAGCAATCAGCCCCAGCATTTT.